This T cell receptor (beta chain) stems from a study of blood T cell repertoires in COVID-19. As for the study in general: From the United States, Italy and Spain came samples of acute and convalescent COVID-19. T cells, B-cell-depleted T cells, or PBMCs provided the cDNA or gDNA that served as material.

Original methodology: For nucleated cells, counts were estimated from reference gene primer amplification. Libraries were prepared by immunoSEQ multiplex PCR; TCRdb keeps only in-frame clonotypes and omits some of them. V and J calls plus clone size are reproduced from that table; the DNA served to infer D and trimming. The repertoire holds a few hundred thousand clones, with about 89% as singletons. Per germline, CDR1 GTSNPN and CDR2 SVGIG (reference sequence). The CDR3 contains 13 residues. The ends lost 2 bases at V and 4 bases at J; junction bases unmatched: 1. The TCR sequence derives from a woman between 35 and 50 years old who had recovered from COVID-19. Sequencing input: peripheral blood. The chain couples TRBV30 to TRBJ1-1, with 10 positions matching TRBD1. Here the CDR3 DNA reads TGTGCCTGGAGTCGGACAGGGGGCACTGAAGCTTTCTTT. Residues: CAWSRTGGTEAFF.